These T cell receptor beta chains were read from a single sample in a study of Ad26.COV2.S vaccination and SARS-CoV-2 variants. The protocol was immunoSEQ multiplex PCR, while the TCRdb copy is restricted to in-frame clones and leaves out a portion. The sample includes 450,000 to 550,000 clones, 80% to 90% of them seen just once. The specimen comprised peripheral blood, sampled in a trial of Ad26.COV2.S vaccine versus placebo. The origin of the receptors is a person between 18 and 65 years old who received the Ad26.COV2.S COVID-19 vaccine or a placebo. CDR3s include the opening cysteine and the closing phenylalanine or tryptophan. Each record gives: CDR3 protein, CDR3 DNA, D gene, J gene, clone size, V gene. D genes are given only for firm matches. Clone size, where shown, is once, few, many, or a class for clones that have expanded.

CDR3aa: CASSVSGTDNEQFF
CDR3nt: TGTGCCAGCAGCGTCTCCGGGACAGACAATGAGCAGTTCTTC
d_gene: TRBD1
j_gene: TRBJ2-1
abundance: NA
v_gene: TRBV9

CDR3aa: CASSPPTALDTQYF
CDR3nt: TGTGCCAGCTCACCACCCACGGCTTTGGATACGCAGTATTTT
d_gene: NA
j_gene: TRBJ2-3
abundance: NA
v_gene: TRBV18

CDR3aa: CASSLNSYEQYF
CDR3nt: TGTGCCAGCAGCTTAAACAGCTACGAGCAGTACTTC
d_gene: NA
j_gene: TRBJ2-7
abundance: NA
v_gene: TRBV7-9

CDR3aa: CASSLNSVSSYEQYF
CDR3nt: TGTGCCAGCAGCTTAAATAGCGTAAGCTCCTACGAGCAGTACTTC
d_gene: NA
j_gene: TRBJ2-7
abundance: few
v_gene: TRBV11-2

CDR3aa: CASSPRAASPLTEAFF
CDR3nt: TGTGCCAGCTCACCACGTGCGGCCTCCCCCCTAACTGAAGCTTTCTTT
d_gene: NA
j_gene: TRBJ1-1
abundance: NA
v_gene: TRBV18

CDR3aa: CASSSMTAGDYGYTF
CDR3nt: TGTGCCAGTAGTAGTATGACGGCGGGAGACTATGGCTACACCTTC
d_gene: NA
j_gene: TRBJ1-2
abundance: once
v_gene: TRBV19

CDR3aa: CASRKFNEKLFF
CDR3nt: TGTGCCAGCCGCAAATTTAATGAAAAACTGTTTTTT
d_gene: NA
j_gene: TRBJ1-4
abundance: NA
v_gene: TRBV12-3/TRBV12-4

CDR3aa: CASSPSGQSNGYTF
CDR3nt: TGTGCCAGCAGTCCCTCGGGACAGTCGAATGGCTACACCTTC
d_gene: TRBD1
j_gene: TRBJ1-2
abundance: NA
v_gene: TRBV6-5

CDR3aa: CASARAGWYEQYF
CDR3nt: TGTGCCAGCGCCCGTGCAGGGTGGTACGAGCAGTACTTC
d_gene: NA
j_gene: TRBJ2-7
abundance: NA
v_gene: TRBV12-3/TRBV12-4

CDR3aa: CASSLAGYTGELFF
CDR3nt: TGTGCCAGCAGTTTAGCAGGGTACACCGGGGAGCTGTTTTTT
d_gene: NA
j_gene: TRBJ2-2
abundance: once
v_gene: TRBV28

CDR3aa: CASSVGYEQYF
CDR3nt: TGTGCCAGCAGCGTGGGGTACGAGCAGTACTTC
d_gene: NA
j_gene: TRBJ2-7
abundance: NA
v_gene: TRBV7-2

CDR3aa: CASSGLWVFGTRRYYTF
CDR3nt: TGTGCCAGCAGTGGACTCTGGGTCTTCGGGACCCGTCGGTACTACACCTTC
d_gene: NA
j_gene: TRBJ1-2
abundance: NA
v_gene: TRBV2

CDR3aa: CASSYSPAGGADTQYF
CDR3nt: TGTGCCAGCAGTTACTCGCCAGCGGGAGGGGCAGATACGCAGTATTTT
d_gene: TRBD2
j_gene: TRBJ2-3
abundance: NA
v_gene: TRBV6-5

CDR3aa: CASSKRGSNQPQHF
CDR3nt: TGTGCCAGTAGTAAAAGAGGGTCCAATCAGCCCCAGCATTTT
d_gene: NA
j_gene: TRBJ1-5
abundance: NA
v_gene: TRBV19

CDR3aa: CASSNDFGGSYEQYF
CDR3nt: TGTGCCAGTAGCAATGACTTTGGCGGGAGTTACGAGCAGTACTTC
d_gene: TRBD2
j_gene: TRBJ2-7
abundance: NA
v_gene: TRBV19

CDR3aa: CASTPGQGVIHEQFF
CDR3nt: TGTGCCAGTACCCCGGGACAGGGTGTGATTCATGAGCAGTTCTTC
d_gene: TRBD1
j_gene: TRBJ2-1
abundance: NA
v_gene: TRBV19

CDR3aa: CASSFPSTSGRSIYNEQFF
CDR3nt: TGCGCCAGCAGCTTCCCATCGACTAGCGGGAGATCCATCTACAATGAGCAGTTCTTC
d_gene: TRBD2
j_gene: TRBJ2-1
abundance: NA
v_gene: TRBV5-1

CDR3aa: CSCGGGSNTGELFF
CDR3nt: TGCAGCTGCGGGGGGGGATCGAACACCGGGGAGCTGTTTTTT
d_gene: TRBD2
j_gene: TRBJ2-2
abundance: NA
v_gene: TRBV29-1

CDR3aa: CASSVAEPRFQPQHF
CDR3nt: TGTGCCAGCAGCGTAGCTGAGCCCCGTTTTCAGCCCCAGCATTTT
d_gene: NA
j_gene: TRBJ1-5
abundance: NA
v_gene: TRBV9

CDR3aa: CARSLAGARTASGANVLTF
CDR3nt: TGTGCCAGAAGCTTGGCGGGAGCCCGAACCGCCTCTGGGGCCAACGTCCTGACTTTC
d_gene: NA
j_gene: TRBJ2-6
abundance: NA
v_gene: TRBV5-3

CDR3aa: CASRDPSSGNTIYF
CDR3nt: TGCGCCAGCAGGGACCCAAGCTCTGGAAACACCATATATTTT
d_gene: NA
j_gene: TRBJ1-3
abundance: NA
v_gene: TRBV5-1

CDR3aa: CASSPTGLAGAHEQYF
CDR3nt: TGTGCCAGCAGTCCAACCGGACTAGCGGGAGCTCACGAGCAGTACTTC
d_gene: TRBD2
j_gene: TRBJ2-7
abundance: NA
v_gene: TRBV27

CDR3aa: CAGSGYTDTQYF
CDR3nt: TGTGCCGGTAGCGGGTACACAGATACGCAGTATTTT
d_gene: TRBD2
j_gene: TRBJ2-3
abundance: NA
v_gene: TRBV30

CDR3aa: CASSYVINEKLFF
CDR3nt: TGTGCCAGCAGTTATGTTATAAATGAAAAACTGTTTTTT
d_gene: NA
j_gene: TRBJ1-4
abundance: NA
v_gene: TRBV28

CDR3aa: CASSRIGTGSYEQYF
CDR3nt: TGTGCCAGCAGCCGGATTGGGACGGGATCCTACGAGCAGTACTTC
d_gene: NA
j_gene: TRBJ2-7
abundance: NA
v_gene: TRBV5-5

CDR3aa: CASSHGTAANTEAFF
CDR3nt: TGCGCCAGCAGCCACGGGACAGCGGCGAACACTGAAGCTTTCTTT
d_gene: TRBD1
j_gene: TRBJ1-1
abundance: NA
v_gene: TRBV4-3

CDR3aa: CASSYYAGRTNTIYF
CDR3nt: TGTGCCAGCAGTTACTATGCGGGACGGACAAACACCATATATTTT
d_gene: NA
j_gene: TRBJ1-3
abundance: once
v_gene: TRBV6-2/TRBV6-3

CDR3aa: CASSVDGSTDTQYF
CDR3nt: TGCGCCAGCAGTGTAGACGGGAGTACGGATACGCAGTATTTT
d_gene: NA
j_gene: TRBJ2-3
abundance: NA
v_gene: TRBV10-1

CDR3aa: CASSRSPGPSTDTQYF
CDR3nt: TGTGCCAGCAGCAGATCCCCGGGACCCAGCACAGATACGCAGTATTTT
d_gene: NA
j_gene: TRBJ2-3
abundance: NA
v_gene: TRBV5-4

CDR3aa: CAWSRGPNYGYTF
CDR3nt: TGTGCCTGGAGTAGGGGGCCCAACTATGGCTACACCTTC
d_gene: TRBD1
j_gene: TRBJ1-2
abundance: NA
v_gene: TRBV30

CDR3aa: CASSEGTGGYEQYF
CDR3nt: TGTGCCAGCAGCGAAGGGACAGGTGGATACGAGCAGTACTTC
d_gene: TRBD1
j_gene: TRBJ2-7
abundance: once
v_gene: TRBV9

CDR3aa: CASTQGTSGRGEQYF
CDR3nt: TGTGCCAGCACGCAAGGGACTAGCGGGAGAGGCGAGCAGTACTTC
d_gene: TRBD2
j_gene: TRBJ2-7
abundance: NA
v_gene: TRBV27

CDR3aa: CASSSETGVYGYTF
CDR3nt: TGTGCCAGCAGTTCCGAGACAGGGGTATATGGCTACACCTTC
d_gene: TRBD1
j_gene: TRBJ1-2
abundance: few
v_gene: TRBV2

CDR3aa: CASSPPYTDTQYF
CDR3nt: TGTGCCAGCAGCCCCCCTTACACAGATACGCAGTATTTT
d_gene: NA
j_gene: TRBJ2-3
abundance: NA
v_gene: TRBV3-1/TRBV3-2

CDR3aa: CATSRDAVLALNTGELFF
CDR3nt: TGTGCCACCAGCAGAGATGCCGTACTAGCCCTGAACACCGGGGAGCTGTTTTTT
d_gene: NA
j_gene: TRBJ2-2
abundance: NA
v_gene: TRBV15

CDR3aa: CASSPPRSQETQYF
CDR3nt: TGTGCCAGCAGCCCCCCGCGATCCCAAGAGACCCAGTACTTC
d_gene: NA
j_gene: TRBJ2-5
abundance: NA
v_gene: TRBV7-9

CDR3aa: CAWSWGGAGSEQYF
CDR3nt: TGTGCCTGGAGTTGGGGCGGGGCGGGATCCGAGCAGTACTTC
d_gene: NA
j_gene: TRBJ2-7
abundance: NA
v_gene: TRBV30

CDR3aa: CASSSGQRSTGELFF
CDR3nt: TGTGCCAGCAGCTCGGGACAGAGATCCACCGGGGAGCTGTTTTTT
d_gene: TRBD1
j_gene: TRBJ2-2
abundance: NA
v_gene: TRBV5-4

CDR3aa: CASTTRRGRTDTQYF
CDR3nt: TGTGCCAGCACGACACGCCGGGGACGCACAGATACGCAGTATTTT
d_gene: NA
j_gene: TRBJ2-3
abundance: NA
v_gene: TRBV28

CDR3aa: CASSIEKGFIGYTF
CDR3nt: TGTGCCAGTAGTATAGAGAAGGGCTTCATTGGCTACACCTTC
d_gene: NA
j_gene: TRBJ1-2
abundance: NA
v_gene: TRBV19

CDR3aa: CASSPPGLAGGKSLYEQYF
CDR3nt: TGTGCCAGCTCCCCGCCGGGACTAGCGGGAGGTAAAAGTCTCTACGAGCAGTACTTC
d_gene: TRBD2
j_gene: TRBJ2-7
abundance: NA
v_gene: TRBV18

CDR3aa: CASSLLVVAGGLETQYF
CDR3nt: TGTGCCAGCAGCTTGTTGGTGGTAGCGGGAGGACTAGAGACCCAGTACTTC
d_gene: TRBD2
j_gene: TRBJ2-5
abundance: NA
v_gene: TRBV5-5

CDR3aa: CASRSPWGDAAKNIQYF
CDR3nt: TGTGCCAGCAGGTCCCCCTGGGGGGATGCGGCCAAAAACATTCAGTACTTC
d_gene: NA
j_gene: TRBJ2-4
abundance: NA
v_gene: TRBV11-2

CDR3aa: CASSLNGVNEQYF
CDR3nt: TGTGCCAGCAGCTTAAACGGAGTGAACGAGCAGTACTTC
d_gene: NA
j_gene: TRBJ2-7
abundance: NA
v_gene: TRBV11-3

CDR3aa: CATLFALKHQPQHF
CDR3nt: TGTGCCACGTTGTTCGCCCTAAAGCATCAGCCCCAGCATTTT
d_gene: NA
j_gene: TRBJ1-5
abundance: NA
v_gene: TRBV24-1

CDR3aa: CASRPPSLAEAQYF
CDR3nt: TGTGCCAGCAGGCCCCCTTCCCTAGCAGAGGCCCAGTACTTC
d_gene: NA
j_gene: TRBJ2-5
abundance: NA
v_gene: TRBV6-5

CDR3aa: CASSLTSTISYNEQFF
CDR3nt: TGTGCCAGCAGCTTAACTTCGACCATCTCCTACAATGAGCAGTTCTTC
d_gene: NA
j_gene: TRBJ2-1
abundance: NA
v_gene: TRBV7-3

CDR3aa: CASSPEGVGYGYTF
CDR3nt: TGTGCCAGCAGCCCCGAAGGGGTCGGCTATGGCTACACCTTC
d_gene: NA
j_gene: TRBJ1-2
abundance: NA
v_gene: TRBV6-4

CDR3aa: CSVPGTTLYEQYF
CDR3nt: TGCAGCGTTCCCGGGACTACACTATACGAGCAGTACTTC
d_gene: TRBD2
j_gene: TRBJ2-7
abundance: few
v_gene: TRBV29-1

CDR3aa: CASSLMRLAGGPNEQFF
CDR3nt: TGTGCCAGCAGTTTAATGAGACTAGCGGGAGGGCCGAATGAGCAGTTCTTC
d_gene: TRBD2
j_gene: TRBJ2-1
abundance: NA
v_gene: TRBV28

CDR3aa: CASSLGDRRYEQYF
CDR3nt: TGTGCCAGCAGCCTAGGGGACAGGAGGTACGAGCAGTACTTC
d_gene: TRBD1
j_gene: TRBJ2-7
abundance: NA
v_gene: TRBV28

CDR3aa: CSVEGAGLSGLAVNEQFF
CDR3nt: TGCAGCGTTGAAGGGGCAGGGCTGTCGGGACTAGCGGTGAATGAGCAGTTCTTC
d_gene: TRBD2
j_gene: TRBJ2-1
abundance: NA
v_gene: TRBV29-1

CDR3aa: CASSDATSSYEQYF
CDR3nt: TGTGCCAGCAGTGACGCGACGAGTTCCTACGAGCAGTACTTC
d_gene: NA
j_gene: TRBJ2-7
abundance: NA
v_gene: TRBV25-1

CDR3aa: CASSPEGSHAAFF
CDR3nt: TGTGCCAGCAGTCCTGAAGGTTCCCATGCGGCTTTCTTT
d_gene: NA
j_gene: TRBJ1-1
abundance: NA
v_gene: TRBV2